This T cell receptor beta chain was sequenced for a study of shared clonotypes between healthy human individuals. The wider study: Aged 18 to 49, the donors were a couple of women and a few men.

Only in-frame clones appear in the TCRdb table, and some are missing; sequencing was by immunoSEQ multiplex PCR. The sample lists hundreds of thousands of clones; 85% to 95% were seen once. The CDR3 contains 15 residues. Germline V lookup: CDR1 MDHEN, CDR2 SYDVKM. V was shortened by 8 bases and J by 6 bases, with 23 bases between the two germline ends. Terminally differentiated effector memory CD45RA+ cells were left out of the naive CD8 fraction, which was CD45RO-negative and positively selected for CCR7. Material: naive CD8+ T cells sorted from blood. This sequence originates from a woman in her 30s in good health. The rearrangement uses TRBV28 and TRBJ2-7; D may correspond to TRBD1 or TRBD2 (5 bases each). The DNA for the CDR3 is TGTGCCAGCGAGTCGGGACGGACGCTCCCCCCCGAGCAGTACTTC. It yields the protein CASESGRTLPPEQYF.